The source of this T cell receptor (beta chain) is a study of blood T cell repertoires in COVID-19. On the study more broadly: The analysed material was cDNA or gDNA that came from T cells, B-cell-depleted T cells, or PBMCs.

V was clipped by 2 bases and J by 3 bases; unmatched bases: 5. This CDR3 is 15 amino acids long. CDR1 is MNHEY, CDR2 SVGAGI, per germline. Authors' analysis steps: Estimates of nucleated cell counts were drawn from the amplification of reference gene primers. Profiling relied on immunoSEQ multiplex PCR, and the TCRdb table lists in-frame clones only, not all of them. V and J calls and clone size are copied from that table; D and trimming were computed from the DNA. The sample includes about 350,000 clones, more than 70% of them seen just once. One Seattle source followed patients from active infection through their disease course.

This TCR came from a woman aged 55-75 years with COVID-19, enrolled during active disease. The V gene is TRBV6-5, the J gene TRBJ2-7; 9 bases match TRBD2. Sequenced input: peripheral blood. The CDR3 protein is CASSYKAGGGYEQYF. The CDR3 nucleotides read TGTGCCAGCAGTTACAAAGCGGGGGGAGGCTACGAGCAGTACTTC.